This T cell receptor (beta chain) is drawn from a study of T cell responses to AZD1222 COVID-19 vaccine. The method was immunoSEQ multiplex PCR; TCRdb's version includes in-frame clones alone and lacks a portion of them. The sample includes about 74,000 clones, 91% seen only once; the top ten take around 8%. Per the germline V gene, CDR1 is WNHNN and CDR2 is SYGVQD (reference sequence). The CDR3 has 13 amino acids. V shed 5 bases and J 4 bases; nucleotides not matched to a gene: 5. The source was peripheral blood, collected 28 days after the second AZD1222 dose. This receptor was taken from an adult who received the AZD1222 COVID-19 vaccine. The V call is TRBV10-1, the J call TRBJ2-7; the match to TRBD1 covers 7 bases. CDR3 protein: CASSRGRGYEQYF. In DNA form, the CDR3 reads TGCGCCAGCAGTAGGGGGCGCGGATACGAGCAGTACTTC.